This T cell receptor (beta chain) was recorded in a study of metastatic and nonmetastatic thyroid tumors. Germline-derived CDR1 and CDR2 are KGHSY and FQNENV. The CDR3 has 14 amino acids. The germline V and J ends were trimmed by 6 bases and 2 bases, with 11 bases remaining between them. This clone was found many times. Before thyroid surgery, none of the patients had received any treatment. TCRdb reanalyzed the PCR reads with MiXCR. This sample carries 30,000 to 45,000 clones, 25% to 30% of them seen once, and the ten largest clones take roughly 9.1%. The chain couples TRBV16 to TRBJ1-3; D is possibly TRBD1 (6 bases). The sequence was collected from a female donor with papillary thyroid cancer or a benign thyroid nodule (not recorded which). Some clones in this sample may be carry-over from other donors' samples. The sequenced sample consisted of blood. This chain's CDR3 is CASSLNRAGNTIYF. The CDR3 DNA is TGTGCCAGCAGTCTAAACAGGGCTGGAAACACCATATATTTT.